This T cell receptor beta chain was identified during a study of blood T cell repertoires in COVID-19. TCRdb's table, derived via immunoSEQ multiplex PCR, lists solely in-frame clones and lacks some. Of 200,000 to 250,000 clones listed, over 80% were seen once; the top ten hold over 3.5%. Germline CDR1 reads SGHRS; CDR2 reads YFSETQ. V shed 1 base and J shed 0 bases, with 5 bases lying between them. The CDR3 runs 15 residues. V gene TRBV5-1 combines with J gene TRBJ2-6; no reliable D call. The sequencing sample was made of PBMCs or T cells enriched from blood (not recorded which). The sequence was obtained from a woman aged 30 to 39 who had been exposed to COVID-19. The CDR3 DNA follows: TGCGCCAGCAGCTTGCAGGCCTCTGGGGCCAACGTCCTGACTTTC. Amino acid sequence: CASSLQASGANVLTF.